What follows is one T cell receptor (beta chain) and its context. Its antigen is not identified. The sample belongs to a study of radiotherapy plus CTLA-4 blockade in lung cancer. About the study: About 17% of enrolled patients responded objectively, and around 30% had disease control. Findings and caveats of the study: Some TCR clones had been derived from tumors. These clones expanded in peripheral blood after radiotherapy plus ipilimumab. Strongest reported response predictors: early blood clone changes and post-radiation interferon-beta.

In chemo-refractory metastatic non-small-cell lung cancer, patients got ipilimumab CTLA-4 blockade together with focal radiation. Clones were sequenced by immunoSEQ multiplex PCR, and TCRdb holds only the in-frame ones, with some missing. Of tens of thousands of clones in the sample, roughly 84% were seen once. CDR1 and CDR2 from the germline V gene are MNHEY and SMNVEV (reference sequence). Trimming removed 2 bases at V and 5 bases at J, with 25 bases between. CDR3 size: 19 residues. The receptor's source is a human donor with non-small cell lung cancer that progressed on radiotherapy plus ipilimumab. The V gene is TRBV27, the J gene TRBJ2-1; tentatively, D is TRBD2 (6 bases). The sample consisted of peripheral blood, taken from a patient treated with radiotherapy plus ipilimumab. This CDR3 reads CASSLRWTTGRINNNEQFF. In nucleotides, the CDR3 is TGTGCCAGCAGTTTACGCTGGACTACCGGAAGAATAAATAACAATGAGCAGTTCTTC.